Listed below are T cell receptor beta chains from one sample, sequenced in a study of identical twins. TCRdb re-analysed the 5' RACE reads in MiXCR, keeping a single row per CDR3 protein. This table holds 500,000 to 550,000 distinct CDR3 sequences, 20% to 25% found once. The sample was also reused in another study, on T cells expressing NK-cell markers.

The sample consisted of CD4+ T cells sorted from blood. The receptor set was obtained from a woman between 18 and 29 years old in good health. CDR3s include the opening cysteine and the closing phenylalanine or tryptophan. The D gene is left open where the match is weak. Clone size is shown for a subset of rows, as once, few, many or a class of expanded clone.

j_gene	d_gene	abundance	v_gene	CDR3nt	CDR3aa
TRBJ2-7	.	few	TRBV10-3	TGTGCCATCAGTGGACGCGCGGGACAGCCATACTACGAGCAGTACTTC	CAISGRAGQPYYEQYF
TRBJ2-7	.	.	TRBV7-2	TGTGCCAGCAGCCGTTCTCCCACCTACGAGCAGTACTTC	CASSRSPTYEQYF
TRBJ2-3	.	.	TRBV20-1	TGCAGTGCAAAGAAGGGAACCAGCACAGATACGCAGTATTTT	CSAKKGTSTDTQYF
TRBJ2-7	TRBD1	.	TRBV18	TGTGCCAGCTCACCCGCGGGACAGGGGGGAGGCGAGCAGTACTTC	CASSPAGQGGGEQYF
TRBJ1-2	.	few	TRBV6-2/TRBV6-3	TGTGCCAGCAGTCGAACCTTTGGGGATTACAGGACGACGAACTATGGCTACACCTTC	CASSRTFGDYRTTNYGYTF
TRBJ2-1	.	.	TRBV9	TGTGCCAGCAGCCACCATAGCATGGCGCTAAACAATGAGCAGTTCTTC	CASSHHSMALNNEQFF
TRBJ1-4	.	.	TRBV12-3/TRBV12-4	TGTGCCAGCATCCCACATAATGGGGGAAAACTGTTTTTT	CASIPHNGGKLFF
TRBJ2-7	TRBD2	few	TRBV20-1	TGCAGTGCTACTGTGGGTAGCGGGATCGAGCAGTACTTC	CSATVGSGIEQYF
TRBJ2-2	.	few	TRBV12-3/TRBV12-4	TGTGCCAGCAGTTTGGTGGGGAAGACCGGGGAGCTGTTTTTT	CASSLVGKTGELFF
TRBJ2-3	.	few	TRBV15	TGTGCCACCAGCAGAGATCACGGCACAGATACGCAGTATTTT	CATSRDHGTDTQYF
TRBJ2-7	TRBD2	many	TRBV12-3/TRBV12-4	TGTGCCAGCAGTCTCCGAGGGGTGGGACTAGTCAAACACGAGCAGTACTTC	CASSLRGVGLVKHEQYF
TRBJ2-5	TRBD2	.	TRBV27	TGTGCCAGCAGTTTAGCCCTCGGGAGGGAAGAGACCCAGTACTTC	CASSLALGREETQYF
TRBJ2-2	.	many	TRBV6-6	TGTGCCAGCAGTTCGAACACCGGGGAGCTGTTTTTT	CASSSNTGELFF
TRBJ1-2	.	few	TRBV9	TGTGCCAGCAGCGTAGAAGGGTGGCAGGAGGGTGGCTACACCTTC	CASSVEGWQEGGYTF
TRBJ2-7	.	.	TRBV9	TGTGCCAGCAGCGACGAACAGGGAGGCCGGTACTTC	CASSDEQGGRYF
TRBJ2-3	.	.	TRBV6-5	TGTGCCAGCAGGGCGACAGATACGCAGTATTTT	CASRATDTQYF
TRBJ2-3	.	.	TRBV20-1	TGCAGTGCTAGACTAGGGACTAGCACAGATACGCAGTATTTT	CSARLGTSTDTQYF
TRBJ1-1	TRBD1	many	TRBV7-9	TGTGCCAGCAGCTTCTACAGGGGCAACACTGAAGCTTTCTTT	CASSFYRGNTEAFF
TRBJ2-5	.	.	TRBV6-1	TGTGCCAGCAGAAAACTAGCTAACTTGGTCGGTGGAGAGACCCAGTACTTC	CASRKLANLVGGETQYF
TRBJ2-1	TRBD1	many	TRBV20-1	TGCAGTGCTAGAGATTGGGGGACAGCCTCCAATGAGCAGTTCTTC	CSARDWGTASNEQFF
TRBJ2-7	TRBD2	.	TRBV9	TGTGCCAGCAGCGTAGGGACTAGCGGGAACTACGAGCAGTACTTC	CASSVGTSGNYEQYF
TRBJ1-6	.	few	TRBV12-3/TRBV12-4	TGTGCCAGCAGACCACCCAATTCACCCCTCCACTTT	CASRPPNSPLHF
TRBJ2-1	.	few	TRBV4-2	TGTGCCAGCAGCCGGGCACCCAATGAGCAGTTCTTC	CASSRAPNEQFF
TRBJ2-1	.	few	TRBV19	TGTGCCAGCAATCCGGGACACGATCAAAATGAGCAGTTCTTC	CASNPGHDQNEQFF
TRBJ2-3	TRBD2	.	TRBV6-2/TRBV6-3	TGTGCCAGCAGTTACCCTACCCCGGGACTAGCGGGGAATCGATTTAAGACAGATACGCAGTATTTT	CASSYPTPGLAGNRFKTDTQYF
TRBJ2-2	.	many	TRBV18	TGTGCCAGCTCACCTCAGGGATCGAACACCGGGGAGCTGTTTTTT	CASSPQGSNTGELFF